This paragraph covers one TCR beta chain sequence. Its matching antigen is unknown. Trimming took 2 bases from V and 6 from J, leaving 10 bases between them. CDR3 length equals 14 residues. CDR1 LNHDA and CDR2 SQIVND come from the germline V gene (reference sequence). Libraries were prepared by immunoSEQ multiplex PCR; TCRdb keeps only in-frame clonotypes and omits some of them. This sample has around 83,000 clones, with 91% found just once. The data belong to a study of OX40 agonist ivuxolimab in advanced cancers. Study-wide background: Dose-escalation subjects each had hepatocellular carcinoma, melanoma, renal cell or head and neck cancer. Two cutaneous melanoma patients and one hepatocellular carcinoma patient, three in all, had partial responses. Notes on the study in general: Researchers report that CD8+ T cells had, on average, more expanded clones than CD4+.

The timepoints at which blood was sampled were baseline, cycle 4 day 1, and cycle 7 day 1. This clonotype was obtained from an adult with an advanced solid tumor such as melanoma, head and neck, liver or kidney cancer. V gene TRBV19 combines with J gene TRBJ2-2; a possible D gene is TRBD2 (6 bases). The sample was CD4+ or CD8+ T cells sorted from blood, taken in a trial of the OX40 agonist ivuxolimab. This CDR3 reads CASSITGVAGELFF. CDR3 nucleotides: TGTGCCAGTAGTATAACGGGAGTTGCCGGGGAGCTGTTTTTT.